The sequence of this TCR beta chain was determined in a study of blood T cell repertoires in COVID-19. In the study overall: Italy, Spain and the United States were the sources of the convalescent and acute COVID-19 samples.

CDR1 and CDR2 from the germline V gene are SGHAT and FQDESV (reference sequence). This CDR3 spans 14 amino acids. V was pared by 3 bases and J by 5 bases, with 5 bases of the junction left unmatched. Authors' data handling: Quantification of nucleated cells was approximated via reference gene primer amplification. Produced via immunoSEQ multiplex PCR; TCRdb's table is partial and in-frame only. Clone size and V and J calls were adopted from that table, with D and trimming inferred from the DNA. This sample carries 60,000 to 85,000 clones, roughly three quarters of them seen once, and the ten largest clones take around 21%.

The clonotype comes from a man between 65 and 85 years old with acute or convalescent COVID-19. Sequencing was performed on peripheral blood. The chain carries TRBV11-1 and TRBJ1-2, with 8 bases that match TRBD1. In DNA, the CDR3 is TGTGCCAGCAGCTTGACAGGGGCTCTGTATGGCTACACCTTC. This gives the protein CASSLTGALYGYTF.